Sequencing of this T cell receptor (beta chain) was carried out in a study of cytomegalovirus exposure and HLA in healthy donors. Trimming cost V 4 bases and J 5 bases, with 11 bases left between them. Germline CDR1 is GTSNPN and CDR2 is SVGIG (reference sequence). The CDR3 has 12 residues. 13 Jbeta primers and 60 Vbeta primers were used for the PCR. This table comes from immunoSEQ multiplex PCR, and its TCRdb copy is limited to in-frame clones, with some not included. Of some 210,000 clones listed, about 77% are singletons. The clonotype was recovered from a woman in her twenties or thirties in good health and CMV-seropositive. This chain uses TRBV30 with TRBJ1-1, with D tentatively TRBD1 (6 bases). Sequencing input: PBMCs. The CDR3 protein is CAWTQGGTEAFF. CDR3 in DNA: TGTGCCTGGACGCAAGGGGGAACTGAAGCTTTCTTT.